This entry lists 24 T cell receptor beta chains sequenced from one sample in a study of shared clonotypes between healthy human individuals. Method: immunoSEQ multiplex PCR; TCRdb's copy keeps in-frame clones and lacks some. The sample has 2 million or so clones, 85% to 95% seen once. The sequenced material came from naive CD4+ T cells sorted from blood. Subset indicated: CD45RA+ positively selected. The receptors here all came from a man younger than 30 in good health.

This clone was seen a single time. The chain couples TRBV2 to TRBJ2-5; D could derive from TRBD1 or TRBD2 (5 bases each). Germline lookup yields CDR1 SNHLY and CDR2 FYNNEI. Trimming took off 4 bases at V and 3 bases at J, with 15 bases between the two ends. There are 15 residues in the CDR3. The CDR3 DNA reads TGTGCCAGCAGTGCGGCCGGGACCACCAAAGAGACCCAGTACTTC. This encodes CASSAAGTTKETQYF.

V gene TRBV19 combines with J gene TRBJ2-7, with D possibly being TRBD1 (6 bases). There are 15 residues in the CDR3. The V gene's germline CDR1 is LNHDA and CDR2 SQIVND (reference sequence). V lost 6 bases and J lost 7, with 22 bases in between. The DNA for the CDR3 is TGTGCCAGTAGCGCCACTCGGGACATCCTTCGGGAGCAGTACTTC. It specifies CASSATRDILREQYF.

CDR3 loop: CASSEAIFDRVPGNTIYF. DNA of the CDR3: TGTGCCAGCAGTGAAGCGATCTTCGATCGGGTCCCTGGAAACACCATATATTTT. V and J are TRBV6-1 and TRBJ1-3; D is unresolved. V lost 0 bases and J lost 2, with 17 bases in between. This CDR3 spans 18 amino acids. Germline CDR1 and CDR2: MNHNS and SASEGT.

J is TRBJ2-2 and V is TRBV7-9; TRBD1 is a possible D gene (6 bases). The CDR3 totals 13 residues. The V and J ends lost 5 bases and 7 bases respectively, with 11 bases between them. Per germline, CDR1 SEHNR and CDR2 FQNEAQ (reference sequence). CDR3 amino acids: CASSPDSLGELFF. CDR3 bases: TGTGCCAGCAGCCCGGACAGCCTCGGGGAGCTGTTTTTT.

This clone was counted at least ten times. The rearrangement uses TRBV18 and TRBJ1-2; the D gene is possibly TRBD1 (5 bases). This CDR3 region has 14 residues. V gave up 3 bases and J gave up 5 bases, with 13 bases separating them. CDR1 is KGHSH and CDR2 is LQKENI in the germline V gene. The DNA for the CDR3 is TGTGCCAGCTCACCGGGGCGGAATATGTATGGCTACACCTTC. Protein sequence: CASSPGRNMYGYTF.

This chain uses TRBV10-1 with TRBJ1-1; TRBD1 is a possible D gene (6 bases). Germline loops: CDR1 WNHNN, CDR2 SYGVQD (reference sequence). The CDR3 totals 16 residues. With 4 bases removed from V and 5 bases from J, the gap between germline ends came to 20 bases. The CDR3 here is CASSVGSSRGATEAFF. Written as DNA, the CDR3 is TGCGCCAGCAGTGTAGGGAGTTCGAGGGGGGCGACTGAAGCTTTCTTT.

The CDR3 nucleotides are TGTGCCAGCAGCTTAGGCAAGACAGGGGTCGGGGCCAACGTCCTGACTTTC. This codes for CASSLGKTGVGANVLTF. The genes are TRBV11-2 and TRBJ2-6; 8 bases agree with TRBD1. The CDR3 length is 17 residues. Germline values: CDR1 SGHAT, CDR2 FQNNGV. With 1 base clipped from V and 4 bases from J, the junction kept 6 bases outside the gene matches.

This sequence joins TRBV18 and TRBJ1-2; D gene unclear. V shed 0 bases and J shed 6 bases, with 14 bases lying between them. The germline V gene encodes CDR1 KGHSH and CDR2 LQKENI. The CDR3 covers 15 residues. DNA of the CDR3: TGTGCCAGCTCACCACCGGTGTCAGAAATTAATGGCTACACCTTC. It encodes CASSPPVSEINGYTF.

Of note for this clone: A single base separates this from a much larger clone, so it may be a read error. This same CDR3 is encoded by further DNA sequences in the sample. J is TRBJ2-7 and V is TRBV7-9; D remains unclear. Germline V gene sequence: CDR1 SEHNR, CDR2 FQNEAQ (reference sequence). CDR3 length: 13 residues. Between the trimmed V and J ends, which lost 0 bases and 1 base, there was a span of 4 bases. The CDR3, as DNA: TGTGCCAGCAGCTTAGCGGGGTCCTACGAGCAGTACTTC. Amino acid sequence: CASSLAGSYEQYF. Filled out from reference TRBV7-9 and TRBJ2-7, the complete variable domain reads DTGVSQNPRHKITKRGQNVTFRCDPISEHNRLYWYRQTLGQGPEFLTYFQNEAQLEKSRLLSDRFSAERPKGSFSTLEIQRTEQGDSAMYLCASSLAGSYEQYFGPGTRLTVT.

The chain uses TRBV7-2 and TRBJ2-1; perhaps TRBD2 as D (5 bases). From germline, CDR1 is SGHTA and CDR2 FQGNSA. The V end was cut by 4 bases, the J end by 4 bases, with 14 bases between. The CDR3 length is 15 residues. CDR3 residues: CASSWNWERYNEQFF. In DNA form, the CDR3 reads TGTGCCAGCAGCTGGAACTGGGAGCGGTACAATGAGCAGTTCTTC.

The table lists this clone with a count of one. The chain employs TRBV19 and TRBJ1-6; 11 positions agree with TRBD1. V dropped 5 bases and J dropped 5; count of bases not matched to a gene: 2. This CDR3 has 15 amino acids. Germline-derived CDR1 and CDR2 are LNHDA and SQIVND (reference sequence). CDR3 DNA: TGTGCCAGTAGTGTGGGACAGGGGGATAATTCACCCCTCCACTTT. This encodes CASSVGQGDNSPLHF.

The count of this clone is one. The genes are TRBV5-1 and TRBJ2-3; 8 bases are a match to TRBD1. Trimming at V came to 4 bases and at J to 0 bases, leaving 4 bases not matched to a gene. The CDR3 runs 15 residues. Germline CDR1 and CDR2: SGHRS and YFSETQ. DNA for the CDR3: TGCGCCAGCAGCGCGACAGGGGTGAGCACAGATACGCAGTATTTT. This codes for CASSATGVSTDTQYF.

The J gene is TRBJ2-2, the V gene TRBV5-1; 7 positions agree with TRBD1. V was clipped by 10 bases and J by 7 bases; unmatched bases: 10. The CDR3 has 13 amino acids. Germline assignment: CDR1 SGHRS and CDR2 YFSETQ. CDR3 sequence (DNA): TGCGCCGGCCGACAGGGTATCAACGGGGAGCTGTTTTTT. It encodes CAGRQGINGELFF.

V and J are TRBV7-9 and TRBJ2-6; tentative D call: TRBD1 (5 bases). This CDR3 contains 17 residues. The germline CDR1 and CDR2 sequences are SEHNR and FQNEAQ (reference sequence). The ends were cut back, 1 base at V and 3 bases at J, with 13 bases in the middle. CDR3 amino acids: CASSLGRQGIGANVLTF. CDR3 nucleotide sequence: TGTGCCAGCAGCTTAGGTCGGCAGGGCATTGGGGCCAACGTCCTGACTTTC.

The J gene is TRBJ2-7, the V gene TRBV27; TRBD2 matches at 8 bases. The V segment lost 8 bases and the J segment 3 bases; nucleotides outside the gene matches: 9. The CDR3 length is 14 residues. Germline V gives CDR1 MNHEY, CDR2 SMNVEV (reference sequence). This CDR3 reads CASARGGLVYEQYF. Here the CDR3 DNA reads TGTGCCAGCGCCCGGGGGGGGTTAGTCTACGAGCAGTACTTC.

This clone appeared once. This chain uses TRBV11-2 with TRBJ2-2; D remains unclear. V gave up 3 bases and J gave up 5 bases, with 13 bases separating them. Germline-derived CDR1 and CDR2 are SGHAT and FQNNGV. CDR3 length: 15 residues. CDR3 residues: CASSLRTRGTGELFF. As DNA, the CDR3 is TGTGCCAGCAGCTTGCGGACCCGCGGAACCGGGGAGCTGTTTTTT.

The chain is built from TRBV28 and TRBJ2-2; D is unclear. V shed 1 base and J shed 3 bases, with 6 bases lying between them. Germline V gene data show CDR1 as MDHEN and CDR2 as SYDVKM. The CDR3 has 14 residues. The CDR3 protein is CASSLSGYTGELFF. CDR3 nucleotide sequence: TGTGCCAGCAGTTTATCCGGTTACACCGGGGAGCTGTTTTTT. The full variable domain, completed using reference TRBV28 and TRBJ2-2, is DVKVTQSSRYLVKRTGEKVFLECVQDMDHENMFWYRQDPGLGLRLIYFSYDVKMKEKGDIPEGYSVSREKKERFSLILESASTNQTSMYLCASSLSGYTGELFFGEGSRLTVL.

The chain joins TRBV18 to TRBJ1-2, with TRBD1 matching 7 bases. V shed 3 bases, J shed 3 bases, and the junction held 7 bases outside the gene matches. CDR1 is KGHSH, CDR2 LQKENI, per germline. CDR3 size: 15 residues. The CDR3 nucleotides read TGTGCCAGCTCACCTCGCCCTGGACAGGACTATGGCTACACCTTC. Translating gives CASSPRPGQDYGYTF.

The genes are TRBV2 and TRBJ2-2; 9 nucleotides line up with TRBD2. Trimming at V came to 8 bases and at J to 5 bases, leaving 9 bases not matched to a gene. The CDR3 covers 15 residues. From germline, CDR1 is SNHLY and CDR2 FYNNEI. The CDR3 is CASGLAGMATGELFF. CDR3 DNA: TGTGCCAGCGGCCTAGCGGGGATGGCAACCGGGGAGCTGTTTTTT.

The V gene is TRBV2, the J gene TRBJ1-4; no reliable D call. Germline CDR1 is SNHLY and CDR2 is FYNNEI. V was shortened by 6 bases and J by 8 bases, with 13 bases between the two germline ends. The CDR3 spans 13 residues. This CDR3 reads CASSSWSSEKLFF. CDR3 in DNA: TGTGCCAGCAGCTCTTGGAGCTCAGAAAAACTGTTTTTT.

The chain recombines TRBV5-6 with TRBJ2-1; TRBD2 matches at 9 bases. There are 17 residues in the CDR3. Germline V gives CDR1 SGHDT, CDR2 YYEEEE. The J segment lost 0 bases and the V segment lost 4 bases, leaving 8 bases of the junction unmatched. DNA of the CDR3: TGTGCCAGCAGCCCATTTAGCGGGAGTAGCTCCTACAATGAGCAGTTCTTC. The encoded protein is CASSPFSGSSSYNEQFF.

V usage is TRBV2 and J usage is TRBJ2-5, with 13 positions matching TRBD2. Germline CDR1 is SNHLY and CDR2 is FYNNEI. CDR3 length: 16 residues. The V segment lost 6 bases and the J segment 4 bases; nucleotides outside the gene matches: 8. CDR3 nucleotides: TGTGCCAGCAGGCCTACTAGCGGGAGGGCCCCAGAGACCCAGTACTTC. Translation gives CASRPTSGRAPETQYF.

The rearrangement joins TRBV6-1 to TRBJ1-5; D is perhaps TRBD1 (5 bases). V lost 3 bases, J lost 7 bases, and 16 bases lay in between. CDR1 is MNHNS, CDR2 SASEGT, per germline. The CDR3 extends over 15 amino acids. CDR3 amino acids: CASSDRVGGIQPQHF. CDR3 bases: TGTGCCAGCAGTGATAGGGTCGGGGGTATACAGCCCCAGCATTTT.

CDR3 sequence: CASSYVWGVNTEAFF. CDR3 coding DNA: TGTGCCAGCAGTTACGTTTGGGGGGTGAACACTGAAGCTTTCTTT. The chain combines TRBV6-5 with TRBJ1-1; a possible D gene is TRBD1 (5 bases). V shed 2 bases and J shed 0 bases, with 10 bases lying between them. There are 15 residues in the CDR3. The germline V gene encodes CDR1 MNHEY and CDR2 SVGAGI.